Shown below are 12 T cell receptor beta chains from a single sample sequenced in a study of cytomegalovirus exposure and HLA in healthy donors. A multiplex PCR was run with 60 Vbeta primers and 13 Jbeta primers. This table comes from immunoSEQ multiplex PCR, and its TCRdb copy is limited to in-frame clones, with some not included. The table has around 150,000 clones, around 78% seen once. Sequenced sample: PBMCs. The source of these receptors is a female donor in good health and CMV-seropositive.

The sample holds one count of this clone. The V and J genes are TRBV12-5 and TRBJ2-7; 9 bases are a match to TRBD2. This CDR3 is 15 amino acids long. J was trimmed by 0 bases and V by 7 bases; bases with no gene match: 7. Germline-derived CDR1 and CDR2 are LGHNT and FRNRAP. The CDR3 sequence is CASAPVSGSSYEQYF. The DNA of the CDR3 is TGTGCTAGTGCTCCGGTTAGCGGGAGCTCCTACGAGCAGTACTTC.

The DNA of the CDR3 is TGTGCCAGCAGTCCCCTCCATTCGGGAAATGAGCAGTTCTTC. It encodes CASSPLHSGNEQFF. This chain uses TRBV6-6 with TRBJ2-1; tentatively, D is TRBD2 (5 bases). The CDR3 covers 14 residues. Germline V lookup: CDR1 MNHNY, CDR2 SVGAGI (reference sequence). V was pared by 5 bases and J by 7 bases, with 15 bases between.

The J gene is TRBJ2-2, the V gene TRBV7-9, with a possible D match to TRBD1 (5 bases). Trimming shortened V by 5 bases and J by 7 bases, and 20 bases separated the two germline ends. There are 16 residues in the CDR3. Germline V gives CDR1 SEHNR, CDR2 FQNEAQ (reference sequence). The CDR3 coding sequence is TGTGCCAGCAGCGAGGTCGACAGCCGTGGTGACGGGGAGCTGTTTTTT. It encodes CASSEVDSRGDGELFF. The complete variable domain, with remaining parts taken from reference TRBV7-9 and TRBJ2-2, reads DTGVSQNPRHKITKRGQNVTFRCDPISEHNRLYWYRQTLGQGPEFLTYFQNEAQLEKSRLLSDRFSAERPKGSFSTLEIQRTEQGDSAMYLCASSEVDSRGDGELFFGEGSRLTVL.

V gene TRBV27 combines with J gene TRBJ2-3; no clear D. This CDR3 region has 13 residues. Between the trimmed V and J ends, which lost 2 bases and 2 bases, there was a span of 5 bases. Germline V gene sequence: CDR1 MNHEY, CDR2 SMNVEV (reference sequence). The CDR3 spells CASSLHSTDTQYF. The CDR3 DNA reads as TGTGCCAGCAGTTTACATTCCACAGATACGCAGTATTTT.

This chain links TRBV14 with TRBJ2-1; 7 nucleotides align to TRBD2. V trimming: 1 base; J trimming: 8 bases; junction bases outside the gene matches: 8. The CDR3 runs 15 residues. CDR1 is SGHDN, CDR2 FVKESK, per germline. CDR3 protein: CASSQGSRTRDEQFF. The CDR3 DNA follows: TGTGCCAGCAGCCAAGGATCGAGGACTAGGGATGAGCAGTTCTTC.

On this clone: Other DNA variants within this sample encode the same CDR3. The CDR3 reads CASSPLTGVNSPLHF. CDR3 in DNA: TGTGCCAGCAGCCCCCTGACAGGAGTAAATTCACCCCTCCACTTT. J is TRBJ1-6 and V is TRBV7-9; weak D call: TRBD1 (6 bases). Deletions cut 5 bases from V and 7 bases from J, with 15 bases between. The CDR3 consists of 15 residues. The germline V gene has CDR1 SEHNR and CDR2 FQNEAQ (reference sequence).

CDR3 sequence (DNA): TGTGCCAGTAGTGGACTAGCGGGAGTTGCGGACATTCAGTACTTC. Protein: CASSGLAGVADIQYF. This sequence joins TRBV19 and TRBJ2-4; 13 positions agree with TRBD2. Unmatched junction bases numbered 6, after V lost 5 bases and J lost 8 bases. Per germline, CDR1 LNHDA and CDR2 SQIVND (reference sequence). CDR3 size: 15 residues.

This clone has a handful of counts. For the CDR3, the DNA is TGTGCCAGCGTCGGAGTGGGGGCACGGAACACCGGGGAGCTGTTTTTT. This encodes CASVGVGARNTGELFF. The genes are TRBV7-9 and TRBJ2-2; perhaps TRBD1 as D (6 bases). Trimming removed 8 bases at V and 1 base at J, with 17 bases between. The germline V gene has CDR1 SEHNR and CDR2 FQNEAQ (reference sequence). The CDR3 runs 16 residues.

This clone was seen a few times. The chain joins TRBV10-2 to TRBJ1-2; D is possibly TRBD1 (5 bases). The CDR3 sequence is 14 residues long. Germline lookup yields CDR1 WSHSY and CDR2 SAAADI. V was trimmed by 2 bases and J by 6 bases, leaving 13 bases between them. CDR3 nucleotide sequence: TGCGCCAGCAGTGAGCGGGGGGAAGGGGATGGCTACACCTTC. Translation gives CASSERGEGDGYTF.

This rearrangement joins TRBV5-6 to TRBJ2-1, with 10 bases lining up with TRBD2. The V and J ends lost 1 base and 10 bases, in that order; junction bases with no gene match: 14. Germline values: CDR1 SGHDT, CDR2 YYEEEE. There are 17 residues in the CDR3. CDR3 coding DNA: TGTGCCAGCAGCTTGCACCCTTCTAGCGGGGGCAAGGGGGAGCAGTTCTTC. As protein: CASSLHPSSGGKGEQFF. Drawing the rest from reference TRBV5-6 and TRBJ2-1, the complete variable domain is DAGVTQSPTHLIKTRGQQVTLRCSPKSGHDTVSWYQQALGQGPQFIFQYYEEEERQRGNFPDRFSGHQFPNYSSELNVNALLLGDSALYLCASSLHPSSGGKGEQFFGPGTRLTVL.

The chain carries TRBV19 and TRBJ2-1; tentative D call: TRBD2 (7 bases). V was pared by 0 bases and J by 16 bases, with 19 bases between. This CDR3 is 14 amino acids long. Germline values: CDR1 LNHDA, CDR2 SQIVND (reference sequence). The CDR3 spells CASSIEYSRGADFF. The CDR3, as DNA: TGTGCCAGTAGTATAGAATATAGTCGGGGGGCGGATTTCTTC.

V gene TRBV11-2 combines with J gene TRBJ2-3; a possible D gene is TRBD2 (6 bases). The germline V and J ends were trimmed by 6 bases and 1 base, with 17 bases remaining between them. The germline gives CDR1 SGHAT, CDR2 FQNNGV. This CDR3 region has 16 residues. The CDR3, as DNA: TGTGCCAGCAGTCGGTGGTGGAGGGGCGGCACAGATACGCAGTATTTT. Its protein product is CASSRWWRGGTDTQYF.